This is a list of T cell receptor beta chains from one sample in a study of blood T cell repertoires in COVID-19. This table comes from immunoSEQ multiplex PCR, and its TCRdb copy is limited to in-frame clones, with some not included. The sample lists about 84,000 clones; around four fifths were seen once. Input material: peripheral blood. These receptors all come from a man at least 80 years old with active or convalescent COVID-19. Both conserved end residues are part of each CDR3. D genes are given only for firm matches. Clone size, where shown, is once, few, many, or a class for clones that have expanded.

v_gene	abundance	j_gene	d_gene	CDR3nt	CDR3aa
TRBV4-3	NA	TRBJ2-7	TRBD1	TGCGCCAGCAGCCAAGGGCGGACAGGGGTAGTCTCCTACGAGCAGTACTTC	CASSQGRTGVVSYEQYF
TRBV10-2	NA	TRBJ1-2	NA	TGCGCCAGCAGTGACCGGAGGGGGGGGGATGGCTACACCTTC	CASSDRRGGDGYTF
TRBV24-1	NA	TRBJ1-3	NA	TGTGCCACCAGTGATCCGACGGGCTCTGGAAACACCATATATTTT	CATSDPTGSGNTIYF
TRBV11-3	once	TRBJ1-6	NA	TGTGCCAGCAGCCACGGGGATAATTCACCCCTCCACTTT	CASSHGDNSPLHF
TRBV24-1	NA	TRBJ2-5	NA	TGTGCCACCAGTGGTGGAGTCCAAGAGACCCAGTACTTC	CATSGGVQETQYF
TRBV24-1	NA	TRBJ2-2	TRBD1	TGTGCCACCCTGGACAGGGAAAACACCGGGGAGCTGTTTTTT	CATLDRENTGELFF
TRBV6-5	NA	TRBJ2-1	TRBD2	TGTGCCACTAAACTGCTAGCGGGGGGGCTCAGTGAGCAGTTCTTC	CATKLLAGGLSEQFF
TRBV30	NA	TRBJ2-7	TRBD2	TGTGCCTGGAGTGGGGGAGGGGATAAGCAGTACTTC	CAWSGGGDKQYF
TRBV12-3/TRBV12-4	NA	TRBJ1-1	NA	TGTGCCAGCAGTTTAGTCCAGAACACTGAAGCTTTCTTT	CASSLVQNTEAFF
TRBV5-1	NA	TRBJ1-5	NA	TGCGCCAGCAGCTTGGACGGGTTTAGCAATCAGCCCCAGCATTTT	CASSLDGFSNQPQHF
TRBV21-1	NA	TRBJ2-7	NA	TGTGCCAGCAGCCTTCAAATCCACAGGTCCAGGTTCGACGAGCAGTACTTC	CASSLQIHRSRFDEQYF
TRBV7-9	NA	TRBJ1-1	NA	TGTGCCAGCAGCTTAGCCCAGGGATCGTATGCTTTCTTT	CASSLAQGSYAFF
TRBV2	NA	TRBJ2-6	NA	TGTGCCAGTTGGCAGATCCCTGGGGCCAACGTCCTGACTTTC	CASWQIPGANVLTF
TRBV5-8	NA	TRBJ1-4	NA	TGTGCCAGCAGCCCCCGCGTAGTCAATGAAAAACTGTTTTTT	CASSPRVVNEKLFF
TRBV2	NA	TRBJ2-1	NA	TGTGCCATTAACCCGAGCTACAATGAGCAGTTCTTC	CAINPSYNEQFF
TRBV7-9	NA	TRBJ2-5	NA	TGTGCCAGCAGCCCAACAGGAGGGCTTGGAGAGACCCAGTACTTC	CASSPTGGLGETQYF
TRBV19	NA	TRBJ2-1	TRBD2	TGTGCCAGTAGGGTGGCTAGCGGGTTTTTCAATGAGCAGTTCTTC	CASRVASGFFNEQFF
TRBV7-2	NA	TRBJ2-3	NA	TGTGCCAGCAGCTCCTCCCGAGAGCCTAGCACAGATACGCAGTATTTT	CASSSSREPSTDTQYF
TRBV19	NA	TRBJ2-5	TRBD2	TGTGCCAGTAGTCCGGGGGCTAGCGGGATCCAAGAGACCCAGTACTTC	CASSPGASGIQETQYF
TRBV3-1/TRBV3-2	NA	TRBJ2-2	TRBD2	TGTGCCAGCAGCCAAGGGGAAGCGGGAGGGGATCGGGGAGCTGTTTTT	CASSQGEAGGDRGAVF
TRBV5-6	many	TRBJ2-3	TRBD2	TGTGCCAGCAGCGTCGGGGGGGCTCTTGAAGATACGCAGTATTTT	CASSVGGALEDTQYF
TRBV2	NA	TRBJ1-5	NA	TGTGCCAGCAGTGTTGAAAGGGGGAATCAGCCCCAGCATTTT	CASSVERGNQPQHF
TRBV18	NA	TRBJ1-2	NA	TGTGCCAGCTCAACCTTGGACAGCAACTATGGCTACACCTTC	CASSTLDSNYGYTF
TRBV6-5	NA	TRBJ1-5	TRBD1	TGTGCCAGCAGGAGCGGGACAGGGGATCAGCCCCAGCATTTT	CASRSGTGDQPQHF
TRBV11-2	once	TRBJ2-7	TRBD1	TGTGCCAGCAGCCCCCGCCGGGACAGGGTGTACGAGCAGTACTTC	CASSPRRDRVYEQYF
TRBV18	NA	TRBJ2-5	NA	TGTGCCAGCTCACCACCTTGGACAGCCGGAAGGGAGACCCAGTACTTC	CASSPPWTAGRETQYF
TRBV7-9	NA	TRBJ2-7	NA	TGTGCCAGCAGCCTAAGTTCGAACTCCTACGAGCAGTACTTC	CASSLSSNSYEQYF
TRBV28	few	TRBJ1-4	NA	TGTGCCAGCAGTGCTACAGGGTCAACTAATGAAAAACTGTTTTTT	CASSATGSTNEKLFF
TRBV3-1/TRBV3-2	NA	TRBJ1-1	NA	TGTGCCAGCAGCCAAGACTGGAGCCAAGCTTTCTTT	CASSQDWSQAFF
TRBV27	NA	TRBJ1-4	NA	TGTGCCAGCAGTTTACAGGGGTTAGGTGAAAAACTGTTTTTT	CASSLQGLGEKLFF
TRBV19	NA	TRBJ1-5	NA	TGTGCCAGTAGTACCTCGAGGTTGGGGCTTGCGCGTCAGCCCCAGCATTTT	CASSTSRLGLARQPQHF
TRBV18	NA	TRBJ1-1	NA	TGTGCCAGCTCACCAATTCTGTTAGGGGAAACTGAAGCTTTCTTT	CASSPILLGETEAFF
TRBV11-2	NA	TRBJ2-7	TRBD1	TGTGCCAGCAGAGAGCCGGGACAGGGGACCTACGAGCAGTACTTC	CASREPGQGTYEQYF
TRBV28	NA	TRBJ2-1	TRBD1	TGTGCCAGCAGTTTGGACGCCGGGACAGGGGGTGGCACGCAGTTCTTC	CASSLDAGTGGGTQFF
TRBV7-8	NA	TRBJ1-1	NA	TGTGCCAGCAGCTCACGTCATTCAGGGGACCCCGGGTGGACGAACACTGAAGCTTTCTTT	CASSSRHSGDPGWTNTEAFF
TRBV12-3/TRBV12-4	NA	TRBJ1-2	TRBD1	TGTGCCAGCAGTCGACAGGGTGGTGGCTACACCTTC	CASSRQGGGYTF
TRBV5-1	NA	TRBJ1-2	NA	TGCGCCAGCAGCATTGGGGAGCCAGCCTATGGCTACACCTTC	CASSIGEPAYGYTF
TRBV5-8	medium-sized	TRBJ2-5	NA	TGTGCCAGCAGCGTGTGGAGTTCATTCCGCCGGACAGACGAGACCCAGTACTTC	CASSVWSSFRRTDETQYF
TRBV3-1/TRBV3-2	NA	TRBJ1-6	NA	TGTGCCAGCAGCCCCGGAGGGGCCCTCCCCCTCCACTTT	CASSPGGALPLHF
TRBV10-3	many	TRBJ1-5	TRBD1	TGTGCCATCATGGACAGGAGTCTGGGCAATCAGCCCCAGCATTTT	CAIMDRSLGNQPQHF
TRBV5-4	NA	TRBJ2-7	TRBD2	TGTGCCAGCAGCTTGGCCGGGGGTAGCGGGAGGGGATCCGAGCAGTACTTC	CASSLAGGSGRGSEQYF
TRBV2	few	TRBJ1-4	TRBD1	TGTGCCAGCAGTATACAGGGGGCCACGGAAAAACTGTTTTTT	CASSIQGATEKLFF
TRBV4-2	NA	TRBJ2-2	TRBD2	TGTGCCAGCAGCCAGAGGGGACTAGCGCCGAACACCGGGGAGCTGTTTTTT	CASSQRGLAPNTGELFF